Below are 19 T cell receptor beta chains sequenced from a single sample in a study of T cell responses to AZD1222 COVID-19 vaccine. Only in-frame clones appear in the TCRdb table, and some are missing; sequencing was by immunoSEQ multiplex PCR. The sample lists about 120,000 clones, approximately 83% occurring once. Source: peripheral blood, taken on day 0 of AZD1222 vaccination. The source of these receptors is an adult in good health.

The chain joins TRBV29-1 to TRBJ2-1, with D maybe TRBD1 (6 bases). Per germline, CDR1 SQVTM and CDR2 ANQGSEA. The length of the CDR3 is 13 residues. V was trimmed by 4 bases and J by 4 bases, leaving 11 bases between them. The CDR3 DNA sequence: TGCAGCGTTGGGGGACAAATTTACAATGAGCAGTTCTTC. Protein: CSVGGQIYNEQFF.

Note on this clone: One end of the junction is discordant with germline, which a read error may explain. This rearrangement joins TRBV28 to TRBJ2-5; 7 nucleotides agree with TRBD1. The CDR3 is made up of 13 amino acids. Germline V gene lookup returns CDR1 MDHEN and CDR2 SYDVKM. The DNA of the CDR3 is TGTGCCAGCAGCTCGGACAGGTCCAGAGGGATAGACTTC. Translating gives CASSSDRSRGIDF. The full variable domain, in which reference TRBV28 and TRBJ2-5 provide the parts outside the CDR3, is DVKVTQSSRYLVKRTGEKVFLECVQDMDHENMFWYRQDPGLGLRLIYFSYDVKMKEKGDIPEGYSVSREKKERFSLILESASTNQTSMYLCASSSDRSRGIDFGPGTRLLVL.

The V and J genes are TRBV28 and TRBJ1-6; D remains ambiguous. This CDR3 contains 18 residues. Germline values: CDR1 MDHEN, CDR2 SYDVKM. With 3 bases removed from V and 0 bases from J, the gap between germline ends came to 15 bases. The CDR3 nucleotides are TGTGCCAGCAGTTTCGCCTCCGGGAGTAGCTCCTATAATTCACCCCTCCACTTT. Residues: CASSFASGSSSYNSPLHF.

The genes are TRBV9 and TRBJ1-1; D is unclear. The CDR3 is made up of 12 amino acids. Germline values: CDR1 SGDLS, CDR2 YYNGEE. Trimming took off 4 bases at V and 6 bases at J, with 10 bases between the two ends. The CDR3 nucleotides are TGTGCCAGCAGCCCAAGGGAGGCTGAAGCTTTCTTT. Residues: CASSPREAEAFF.

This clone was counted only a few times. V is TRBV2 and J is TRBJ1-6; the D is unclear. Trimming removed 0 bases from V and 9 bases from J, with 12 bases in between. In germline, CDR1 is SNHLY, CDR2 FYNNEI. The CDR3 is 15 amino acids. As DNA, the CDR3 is TGTGCCAGCAGTGAAGCGTCTCCTATGGGTTCACCCCTCCACTTT. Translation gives CASSEASPMGSPLHF. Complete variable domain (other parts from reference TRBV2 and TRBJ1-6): EPEVTQTPSHQVTQMGQEVILRCVPISNHLYFYWYRQILGQKVEFLVSFYNNEISEKSEIFDDQFSVERPDGSNFTLKIRSTKLEDSAMYFCASSEASPMGSPLHFGNGTRLTVT.

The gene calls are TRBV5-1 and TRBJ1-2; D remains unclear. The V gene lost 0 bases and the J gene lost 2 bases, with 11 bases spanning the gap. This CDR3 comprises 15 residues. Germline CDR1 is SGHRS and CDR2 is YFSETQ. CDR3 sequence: CASSLGTRTNYGYTF. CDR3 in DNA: TGCGCCAGCAGCTTGGGAACTCGGACCAACTATGGCTACACCTTC.

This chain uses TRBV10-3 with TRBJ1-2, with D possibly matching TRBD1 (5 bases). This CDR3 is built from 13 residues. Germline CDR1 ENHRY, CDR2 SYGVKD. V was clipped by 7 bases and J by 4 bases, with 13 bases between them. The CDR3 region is CAITLEGTYGYTF. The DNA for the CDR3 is TGTGCCATCACCTTGGAGGGGACCTATGGCTACACCTTC.

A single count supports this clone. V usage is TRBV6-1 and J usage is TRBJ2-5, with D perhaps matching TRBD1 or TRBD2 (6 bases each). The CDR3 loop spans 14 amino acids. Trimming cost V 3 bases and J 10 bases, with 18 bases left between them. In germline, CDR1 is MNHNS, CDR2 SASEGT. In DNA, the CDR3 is TGTGCCAGCAGTGACCGAGGGGGGACACTGCACCAGTACTTC. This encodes CASSDRGGTLHQYF.

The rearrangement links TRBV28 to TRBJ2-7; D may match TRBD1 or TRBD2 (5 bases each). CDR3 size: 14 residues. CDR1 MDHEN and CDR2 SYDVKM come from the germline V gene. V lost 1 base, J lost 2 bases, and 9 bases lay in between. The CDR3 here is CASSLYGTTYEQYF. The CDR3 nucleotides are TGTGCCAGCAGTTTATATGGGACGACCTACGAGCAGTACTTC.

The CDR3 DNA sequence: TGTGCCAGCAGCAGTGGGACTAGCGGGGGGAGAGGACAAGAGACCCAGTACTTC. Protein product: CASSSGTSGGRGQETQYF. The rearrangement joins TRBV7-9 to TRBJ2-5, with 15 bases matching TRBD2. CDR1 and CDR2 from the germline V gene are SEHNR and FQNEAQ (reference sequence). CDR3 length: 18 residues. J lost 2 bases, V lost 5 bases, and 9 bases had no gene match.

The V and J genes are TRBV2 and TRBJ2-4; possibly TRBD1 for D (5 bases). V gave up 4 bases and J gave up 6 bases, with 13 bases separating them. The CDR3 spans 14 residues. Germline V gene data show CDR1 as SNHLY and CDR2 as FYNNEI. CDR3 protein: CASSGRGGGNIQYF. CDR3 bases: TGTGCCAGCAGTGGTAGGGGCGGTGGAAACATTCAGTACTTC.

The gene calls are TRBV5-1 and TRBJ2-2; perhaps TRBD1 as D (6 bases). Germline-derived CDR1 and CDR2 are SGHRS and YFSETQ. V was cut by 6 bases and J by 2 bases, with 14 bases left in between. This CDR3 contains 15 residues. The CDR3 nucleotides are TGCGCCAGCAACTCCCGGACAGCCAACACCGGGGAGCTGTTTTTT. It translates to CASNSRTANTGELFF.

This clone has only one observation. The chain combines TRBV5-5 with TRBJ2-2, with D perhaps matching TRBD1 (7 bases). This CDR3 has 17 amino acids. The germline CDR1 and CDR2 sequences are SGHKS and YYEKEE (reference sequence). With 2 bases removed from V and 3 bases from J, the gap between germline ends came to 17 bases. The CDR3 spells CASSFPRQGGHTGELFF. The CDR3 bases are TGTGCCAGCAGCTTCCCTAGACAGGGAGGTCACACCGGGGAGCTGTTTTTT.

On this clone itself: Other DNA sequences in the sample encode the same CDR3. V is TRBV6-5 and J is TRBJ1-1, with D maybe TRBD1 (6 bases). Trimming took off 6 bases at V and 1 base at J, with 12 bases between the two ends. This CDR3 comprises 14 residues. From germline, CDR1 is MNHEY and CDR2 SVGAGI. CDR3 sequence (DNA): TGTGCCAGCAGATCGACAGGTGGGAACACTGAAGCTTTCTTT. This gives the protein CASRSTGGNTEAFF.

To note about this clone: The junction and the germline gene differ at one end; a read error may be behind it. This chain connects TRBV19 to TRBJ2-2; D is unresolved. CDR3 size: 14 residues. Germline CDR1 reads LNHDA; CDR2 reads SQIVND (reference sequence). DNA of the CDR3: TGTGCCAGCAGTATGAGTGGGGATCCCGGGGAGCTGTTTTTT. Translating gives CASSMSGDPGELFF.

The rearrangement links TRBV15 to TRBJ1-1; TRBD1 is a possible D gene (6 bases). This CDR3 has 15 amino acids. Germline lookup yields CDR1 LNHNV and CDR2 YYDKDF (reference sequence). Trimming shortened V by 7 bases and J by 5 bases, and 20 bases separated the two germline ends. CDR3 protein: CATKWRKGVGTEAFF. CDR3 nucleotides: TGTGCCACCAAATGGAGGAAGGGGGTGGGTACTGAAGCTTTCTTT.

CDR3 residues: CASRREGTSGADTQYF. CDR3 in DNA: TGCGCCAGCAGGAGGGAAGGGACTAGCGGGGCAGATACGCAGTATTTT. This chain connects TRBV4-1 to TRBJ2-3; 13 bases are shared with TRBD2. The germline V gene has CDR1 MGHRA and CDR2 YSYEKL. The CDR3 contains 16 residues. J was trimmed by 4 bases and V by 6 bases; bases with no gene match: 7.

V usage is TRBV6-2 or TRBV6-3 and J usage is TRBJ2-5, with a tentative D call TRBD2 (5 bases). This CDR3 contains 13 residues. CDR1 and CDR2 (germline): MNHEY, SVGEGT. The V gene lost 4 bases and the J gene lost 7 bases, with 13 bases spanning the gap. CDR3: CASSSPAAATQYF. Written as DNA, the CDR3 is TGTGCCAGCAGTTCCCCAGCGGCGGCGACCCAGTACTTC.

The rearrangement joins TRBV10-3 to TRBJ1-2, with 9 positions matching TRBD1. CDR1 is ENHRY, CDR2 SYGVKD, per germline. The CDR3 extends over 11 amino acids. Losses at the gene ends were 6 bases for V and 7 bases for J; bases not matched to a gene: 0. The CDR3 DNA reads TGTGCCATCAGACAGGGGGCTGGCTACACCTTC. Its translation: CAIRQGAGYTF.